The 27 T cell receptor beta chains below all came from one sample that was sequenced in a study of a mutant IDH1 vaccine in newly diagnosed glioma (dated by TCRdb to about 2021). Library method: the immunoSEQ multiplex PCR assay. Entries here come from immuneACCESS through TCRdb and include only in-frame sequences with V and J called. Some clones fail to appear in such tables; in the studies checked, an unresolved V gene covers under half of the shortfall, and the cause of the remainder is unknown. The sample records about 68,000 clones, approximately 85% of which are singletons. The ten largest clones take up roughly 8% of the sample. The time point label for this specimen denotes: baseline, week 1 (first vaccination visit). Read against the paper, the sample's treatment or condition label means: pre-vaccination baseline after standard-of-care therapy. This sample comprised PBMCs, obtained from a glioma patient treated with radiotherapy, temozolomide or both. The receptors shown here come from a man aged 45-65 years with glioma.

J is TRBJ1-1 and V is TRBV10-3; 8 bases line up with TRBD1. V lost 8 bases to trimming and J lost 4 bases; unmatched junction nucleotides: 3. The CDR3 consists of 12 residues. Germline V gives CDR1 ENHRY, CDR2 SYGVKD. This chain's CDR3 is CAIQGAGTEAFF. Written as DNA, the CDR3 is TGTGCCATCCAGGGGGCAGGCACTGAAGCTTTCTTT.

The chain is built from TRBV7-2 and TRBJ1-2; D is perhaps TRBD1 (5 bases). Germline V gene lookup returns CDR1 SGHTA and CDR2 FQGNSA. Trimming removed 3 bases from V and 4 bases from J, with 15 bases in between. The CDR3 spans 15 residues. CDR3 coding DNA: TGTGCCAGCAGCTTGGGTGACAGTACATTCTATGGCTACACCTTC. Translation: CASSLGDSTFYGYTF.

The rearrangement uses TRBV5-4 and TRBJ1-2; the match to TRBD1 covers 7 bases. The germline CDR1 and CDR2 sequences are SGHNT and YYREEE (reference sequence). This CDR3 is built from 14 residues. Unmatched junction bases numbered 4, after V lost 5 bases and J lost 0 bases. CDR3 residues: CASRTGESNYGYTF. CDR3 nucleotides: TGTGCCAGCAGAACAGGGGAGTCTAACTATGGCTACACCTTC.

The chain has TRBV7-2 and TRBJ1-1, with D possibly TRBD1 on 5 matching bases. Germline V gene lookup returns CDR1 SGHTA and CDR2 FQGNSA. The V end lost 4 bases, the J end lost 4 bases, and 19 bases lay between the germline ends. CDR3 length: 16 amino acids. The CDR3 nucleotides are TGTGCCAGCAGCTCGAGTCCCGGGACCATGAGCACTGAAGCTTTCTTT. Protein sequence: CASSSSPGTMSTEAFF.

The chain recombines TRBV6-5 with TRBJ1-1, with D perhaps matching TRBD1 (5 bases). The germline V and J ends were trimmed by 9 bases and 1 base, with 12 bases remaining between them. The CDR3 length is 13 residues. Germline-derived CDR1 and CDR2 are MNHEY and SVGAGI. The CDR3 DNA reads TGTGCCAGTAAAAGGGGTCGGAACACTGAAGCTTTCTTT. Amino acid sequence: CASKRGRNTEAFF.

The chain uses TRBV12-5 and TRBJ2-5, with D perhaps matching TRBD2 (6 bases). This CDR3 spans 17 amino acids. The V end was cut by 0 bases, the J end by 5 bases, with 19 bases between. Germline values: CDR1 LGHNT, CDR2 FRNRAP. The DNA of the CDR3 is TGTGCTAGTGGTTTGGTACGTAAGCCCCGGGGGAGGGAGACCCAGTACTTC. It yields the protein CASGLVRKPRGRETQYF.

This sequence joins TRBV19 and TRBJ1-5; tentatively, D is TRBD1 (5 bases). Deletions cut 3 bases from V and 0 bases from J, with 12 bases between. Per the germline V gene, CDR1 is LNHDA and CDR2 is SQIVND (reference sequence). CDR3 length: 16 residues. This chain's CDR3 is CASSMRVGPSNQPQHF. As DNA, the CDR3 is TGTGCCAGTAGTATGCGCGTGGGACCTAGCAATCAGCCCCAGCATTTT.

This clone was counted only a few times. The chain couples TRBV19 to TRBJ2-7; D is unresolved. Germline V gives CDR1 LNHDA, CDR2 SQIVND (reference sequence). V lost 10 bases and J 3 bases, leaving 4 bases between the germline ends. This CDR3 region has 9 residues. The CDR3 nucleotides read TGTGCCAACAACTACGAGCAGTACTTC. Its translation is CANNYEQYF.

The rearrangement joins TRBV10-3 to TRBJ1-1; D remains unclear. Per the germline V gene, CDR1 is ENHRY and CDR2 is SYGVKD. This CDR3 comprises 13 residues. Trimming shortened V by 9 bases and J by 1 base, and 12 bases separated the two germline ends. The CDR3 DNA is TGTGCCATGACCCAAGACGGGAACACTGAAGCTTTCTTT. The encoded protein is CAMTQDGNTEAFF.

The V call is TRBV7-9, the J call TRBJ2-5; a possible D gene is TRBD1 (6 bases). Germline CDR1 and CDR2: SEHNR and FQNEAQ (reference sequence). V was clipped by 1 base and J by 1 base, with 10 bases between them. CDR3 size: 15 residues. CDR3 bases: TGTGCCAGCAGCTTAGGGGTGGGGGCCCAAGAGACCCAGTACTTC. Its protein is CASSLGVGAQETQYF.

By its share, this clone is large. V gene TRBV7-8 combines with J gene TRBJ1-5; TRBD1 is a possible D gene (5 bases). CDR3 size: 15 residues. Germline loops: CDR1 SGHVS, CDR2 FQNEAQ. With 1 base removed from V and 6 bases from J, the gap between germline ends came to 13 bases. The CDR3 DNA reads as TGTGCCAGCAGCTTAGTTGGGGGGGATGGTCAGCCCCAGCATTTT. This encodes CASSLVGGDGQPQHF.

V gene TRBV19 combines with J gene TRBJ2-2; D might be TRBD1 or TRBD2, each matching 5 bases. The V end lost 3 bases, the J end lost 0 bases, and 14 bases lay between the germline ends. CDR1 and CDR2 from the germline V gene are LNHDA and SQIVND (reference sequence). The CDR3 totals 17 residues. This CDR3 reads CASSIRAETANTGELFF. The CDR3 DNA reads TGTGCCAGTAGTATTCGAGCGGAGACAGCGAACACCGGGGAGCTGTTTTTT.

V is TRBV19 and J is TRBJ2-2; D may be TRBD1 (6 bases). CDR3 size: 14 residues. With 5 bases removed from V and 7 bases from J, the gap between germline ends came to 14 bases. Looked up from germline, CDR1 is LNHDA and CDR2 is SQIVND (reference sequence). The CDR3 loop reads CASSVLRGGGELFF. In nucleotides, the CDR3 is TGTGCCAGTAGTGTTCTCAGGGGTGGCGGGGAGCTGTTTTTT.

This clone was picked up a small number of times. This sequence joins TRBV19 and TRBJ1-1; TRBD1 is a possible D gene (5 bases). V lost 4 bases to trimming and J lost 4 bases, with 16 bases between them. The CDR3 consists of 15 residues. Per the germline V gene, CDR1 is LNHDA and CDR2 is SQIVND (reference sequence). The CDR3 DNA sequence: TGTGCCAGTAGTACGAGGGGAGGAATCATCACTGAAGCTTTCTTT. Translated: CASSTRGGIITEAFF.

The chain has TRBV7-2 and TRBJ2-7, with 9 bases that match TRBD1. V lost 6 bases, J lost 5 bases, and 11 bases stayed unmatched. CDR1 SGHTA and CDR2 FQGNSA come from the germline V gene. This CDR3 has 15 residues. The CDR3 region is CASRLTGGASDEQYF. The CDR3 bases are TGTGCCAGCAGACTAACAGGGGGCGCCTCTGACGAGCAGTACTTC. The whole variable domain, filled in from reference TRBV7-2 and TRBJ2-7, reads GAGVSQSPSNKVTEKGKDVELRCDPISGHTALYWYRQSLGQGLEFLIYFQGNSAPDKSGLPSDRFSAERTGGSVSTLTIQRTQQEDSAVYLCASRLTGGASDEQYFGPGTRLTVT.

CDR3 nucleotide sequence: TGCGCCAGTTCACAGGAGGGCTATGGCTACACCTTC. Protein: CASSQEGYGYTF. The chain recombines TRBV5-1 with TRBJ1-2; perhaps TRBD1 as D (5 bases). V was trimmed by 8 bases and J by 4 bases, leaving 12 bases between them. CDR3 length: 12 amino acids. Germline CDR1 is SGHRS and CDR2 is YFSETQ.

V gene TRBV5-1 combines with J gene TRBJ1-3; D gene uncertain. CDR3 length: 13 amino acids. Trimming took off 0 bases at V and 2 bases at J, with 3 bases between the two ends. Germline V gene sequence: CDR1 SGHRS, CDR2 YFSETQ. DNA of the CDR3: TGCGCCAGCAGCTTGGAGGCTGGAAACACCATATATTTT. Amino acids: CASSLEAGNTIYF.

This clone was detected only once. V and J are TRBV6-6 and TRBJ2-7; 9 nucleotides align to TRBD1. The CDR3 spans 12 residues. CDR1 is MNHNY, CDR2 SVGAGI, per germline (reference sequence). The CDR3: CVSGTGYDEQYF. DNA of the CDR3: TGTGTTTCCGGGACAGGGTACGACGAGCAGTACTTC.

The CDR3 here is CASRLGELAGGYEQFF. CDR3 coding DNA: TGTGCCAGCAGGCTCGGGGAGCTAGCGGGGGGCTATGAGCAGTTCTTC. The rearrangement uses TRBV7-8 and TRBJ2-1; TRBD2 matches at 11 bases. The CDR3 runs to 16 residues. Germline V CDR1 and CDR2: SGHVS, FQNEAQ. Trimming cost V 6 bases and J 8 bases; bases outside gene matches: 12.

The chain links TRBV6-5 to TRBJ1-3; 8 positions match TRBD1. The CDR3 is made up of 16 amino acids. CDR1 MNHEY and CDR2 SVGAGI come from the germline V gene. The J segment lost 1 base and the V segment lost 0 bases, leaving 2 bases of the junction unmatched. DNA for the CDR3: TGTGCCAGCAGTTACTCTAGGACAGGGTCTGGAAACACCATATATTTT. This encodes CASSYSRTGSGNTIYF.

This rearrangement joins TRBV7-2 to TRBJ1-1; no firm D call. CDR3 length equals 13 residues. Trimming pared 4 bases from V and 5 bases from J, leaving 11 bases between. Per germline, CDR1 SGHTA and CDR2 FQGNSA. The CDR3 sequence: CASSSEISTEAFF. In DNA form, the CDR3 reads TGTGCCAGCAGCTCTGAAATTTCGACTGAAGCTTTCTTT.

The CDR3 nucleotides are TGTGCCAGCAGCCCCCGGGGTAGCGGGGGGGCCGGGGAGCTGTTTTTT. Translation: CASSPRGSGGAGELFF. The V and J genes are TRBV7-6 and TRBJ2-2; 11 bases line up with TRBD2. Germline V gene lookup returns CDR1 SGHVS and CDR2 FNYEAQ. Unmatched junction bases numbered 8, after V lost 5 bases and J lost 6 bases. The CDR3 consists of 16 residues.

The rearrangement links TRBV2 to TRBJ1-1; D call uncertain. Trimming removed 5 bases from V and 7 bases from J, with 14 bases in between. CDR1 is SNHLY, CDR2 FYNNEI, per germline. The CDR3 consists of 13 residues. Here the CDR3 DNA reads TGTGCCAGCAGTCCCCAAGGACTTGATGAAGCTTTCTTT. Translation gives CASSPQGLDEAFF.

This sequence joins TRBV5-1 and TRBJ1-2; no clear D. Trimming took 0 bases from V and 5 from J, leaving 14 bases between them. In germline, CDR1 is SGHRS, CDR2 YFSETQ. The CDR3 extends over 15 amino acids. CDR3 in amino acids: CASSLAAGSPYGYTF. The DNA for the CDR3 is TGCGCCAGCAGCTTGGCCGCTGGGTCCCCTTATGGCTACACCTTC. The whole variable domain, filled in from reference TRBV5-1 and TRBJ1-2, reads KAGVTQTPRYLIKTRGQQVTLSCSPISGHRSVSWYQQTPGQGLQFLFEYFSETQRNKGNFPGRFSGRQFSNSRSEMNVSTLELGDSALYLCASSLAAGSPYGYTFGSGTRLTVV.

This clone was seen just once. This rearrangement joins TRBV7-9 to TRBJ2-3; D possibly corresponds to TRBD1 (5 bases). Looked up from germline, CDR1 is SEHNR and CDR2 is FQNEAQ (reference sequence). Between the trimmed V and J ends, which lost 4 bases and 5 bases, there was a span of 13 bases. CDR3 length equals 14 residues. The CDR3: CASSSSGSGDTQYF. DNA of the CDR3: TGTGCCAGCAGCTCTTCAGGGTCAGGAGATACGCAGTATTTT.

V usage is TRBV10-3 and J usage is TRBJ1-5; TRBD1 might be the D (5 bases). In germline, CDR1 is ENHRY, CDR2 SYGVKD. CDR3 size: 14 residues. V gave up 4 bases and J gave up 3 bases, with 10 bases separating them. CDR3 coding DNA: TGTGCCATCAGTGCCGGGGCCCACAATCAGCCCCAGCATTTT. Translated: CAISAGAHNQPQHF.

The V call is TRBV2, the J call TRBJ2-5; 15 bases align to TRBD2. Germline lookup yields CDR1 SNHLY and CDR2 FYNNEI. V shed 5 bases, J shed 4 bases, and the junction held 5 bases outside the gene matches. The CDR3 is 16 amino acids. This CDR3 reads CASSQGLAGGSETQYF. CDR3 sequence (DNA): TGTGCCAGCAGTCAGGGACTAGCGGGGGGATCAGAGACCCAGTACTTC. The entire variable domain, with the rest obtained from reference TRBV2 and TRBJ2-5, is as follows: EPEVTQTPSHQVTQMGQEVILRCVPISNHLYFYWYRQILGQKVEFLVSFYNNEISEKSEIFDDQFSVERPDGSNFTLKIRSTKLEDSAMYFCASSQGLAGGSETQYFGPGTRLLVL.